Listed below are T cell receptor beta chains from one sample, sequenced in a study of blood T cell repertoires in COVID-19. Sequencing was performed with immunoSEQ multiplex PCR; in TCRdb, only in-frame clones are kept and a portion is missing. The data hold under 250,000 clones, with 70% to 90% observed a single time. The specimen sequenced was peripheral blood. These receptor sequences come from a woman aged 70-85 years with active or convalescent COVID-19. The CDR3 runs from the conserved cysteine through the conserved F or W. Each record gives: J gene, V gene, clone size, D gene, CDR3 DNA, CDR3 protein. D genes are given only for firm matches. The size entry is marked missing in some rows and otherwise reads once, few, many or a size class.

j_call: TRBJ1-3; v_call: TRBV6-5; clone_size: .; d_call: TRBD1; cdr3_nt: TGTGCCAGCAGTTACGCCCGACAGGGAGGCACCATATATTTT; cdr3_aa: CASSYARQGGTIYF
j_call: TRBJ2-5; v_call: TRBV4-1; clone_size: .; d_call: .; cdr3_nt: TGCGCCAGCAGCCTAGTCTTAGCAGGGCCAGAGACCCAGTACTTC; cdr3_aa: CASSLVLAGPETQYF
j_call: TRBJ1-2; v_call: TRBV5-1; clone_size: .; d_call: .; cdr3_nt: TGCGCCAGCAGCCCCCCCGATCGCAGCTATGGCTACACCTTC; cdr3_aa: CASSPPDRSYGYTF
j_call: TRBJ1-2; v_call: TRBV4-1; clone_size: .; d_call: .; cdr3_nt: TGCGCCAGCAGCCAAGAATCAGGGTCCTATGGCTACACCTTC; cdr3_aa: CASSQESGSYGYTF
j_call: TRBJ2-7; v_call: TRBV18; clone_size: .; d_call: .; cdr3_nt: TGTGCCAGCTCACCTACACAGGACTACGAGCAGTACTTC; cdr3_aa: CASSPTQDYEQYF
j_call: TRBJ1-6; v_call: TRBV5-1; clone_size: .; d_call: TRBD1; cdr3_nt: TGCGCCAGCAGCTTAGACAGGGATATCGGTTCACCCCTCCACTTT; cdr3_aa: CASSLDRDIGSPLHF
j_call: TRBJ2-5; v_call: TRBV7-7; clone_size: .; d_call: TRBD2; cdr3_nt: TGTGCTAGCAGCTTAGCGGGAGGGCAAGAGACCCAGTACTTC; cdr3_aa: CASSLAGGQETQYF
j_call: TRBJ2-5; v_call: TRBV4-2; clone_size: .; d_call: TRBD1; cdr3_nt: TGTGCCAGCAGCCAAGAAGGAGCGGGACAGGGGATGGAGACCCAGTACTTC; cdr3_aa: CASSQEGAGQGMETQYF
j_call: TRBJ2-7; v_call: TRBV5-1; clone_size: .; d_call: TRBD1; cdr3_nt: TGCGCCAGCAGCACCGGGACAGGGCAGGAAGAGCAGTACTTC; cdr3_aa: CASSTGTGQEEQYF
j_call: TRBJ1-1; v_call: TRBV7-9; clone_size: .; d_call: .; cdr3_nt: TGTGCCAGCAGCTTTGTAATCCCGGGCACTGAAGCTTTCTTT; cdr3_aa: CASSFVIPGTEAFF
j_call: TRBJ1-1; v_call: TRBV2; clone_size: once; d_call: TRBD1; cdr3_nt: TGTGCCAGCAGTGTGGGGCAGGGACAGGGGGCGCAGACTGAAGCTTTCTTT; cdr3_aa: CASSVGQGQGAQTEAFF
j_call: TRBJ1-4; v_call: TRBV7-9; clone_size: .; d_call: TRBD1; cdr3_nt: TGTGCCAGCAGCTACGGACAGGGGCTTGAAAAACTGTTTTTT; cdr3_aa: CASSYGQGLEKLFF
j_call: TRBJ1-1; v_call: TRBV30; clone_size: .; d_call: .; cdr3_nt: TGTGCCTGGAGTCGCGAGTTCACTGAAGCTTTCTTT; cdr3_aa: CAWSREFTEAFF
j_call: TRBJ1-2; v_call: TRBV25-1; clone_size: .; d_call: .; cdr3_nt: TGTGCCAGCAGTGGAGGGTATGGCTACACCTTC; cdr3_aa: CASSGGYGYTF
j_call: TRBJ2-1; v_call: TRBV7-2; clone_size: once; d_call: TRBD2; cdr3_nt: TGTGCCAGCAGCTTACGGGCGGGGGGACCCCACAATGAGCAGTTCTTC; cdr3_aa: CASSLRAGGPHNEQFF
j_call: TRBJ1-2; v_call: TRBV3-1/TRBV3-2; clone_size: .; d_call: .; cdr3_nt: TGTGCCAGCAGTCGACAGCAACTTGAGAGGGGCTACACCTTC; cdr3_aa: CASSRQQLERGYTF
j_call: TRBJ1-1; v_call: TRBV18; clone_size: .; d_call: .; cdr3_nt: TGTGCCAGCTCACCAAGTTCGGGGGTCACTGAAGCTTTCTTT; cdr3_aa: CASSPSSGVTEAFF
j_call: TRBJ1-6; v_call: TRBV19; clone_size: .; d_call: TRBD1; cdr3_nt: TGTGCCAGTAAGGAAGGCAGGGGGCAATCACCCCTCCACTTT; cdr3_aa: CASKEGRGQSPLHF
j_call: TRBJ2-1; v_call: TRBV11-1; clone_size: .; d_call: TRBD1; cdr3_nt: TGTGCCAGCAGCCGACAGGGTAGTATCAATGAGCAGTTCTTC; cdr3_aa: CASSRQGSINEQFF
j_call: TRBJ2-3; v_call: TRBV20-1; clone_size: .; d_call: .; cdr3_nt: TGCAGTGCTAGTGGCGGGGGCAACTCAGATACGCAGTATTTT; cdr3_aa: CSASGGGNSDTQYF
j_call: TRBJ2-5; v_call: TRBV7-3; clone_size: .; d_call: .; cdr3_nt: TGTGCCAGCAGCTTAATTGGATCAGGTTCCCAGACCCAGTACTTC; cdr3_aa: CASSLIGSGSQTQYF
j_call: TRBJ1-1; v_call: TRBV4-2; clone_size: .; d_call: TRBD1; cdr3_nt: TGTGCCAGCAGCCAAGTAGGGACAGGGAACACTGAAGCTTTCTTT; cdr3_aa: CASSQVGTGNTEAFF
j_call: TRBJ1-6; v_call: TRBV7-3; clone_size: .; d_call: .; cdr3_nt: TGTGCCAGCCGGGACACCAATAATTCACCCCTCCACTTT; cdr3_aa: CASRDTNNSPLHF
j_call: TRBJ2-1; v_call: TRBV2; clone_size: .; d_call: TRBD2; cdr3_nt: TGTGCCAGCAATTACGGGGGGAGCTCCTACAATGAGCAGTTCTTC; cdr3_aa: CASNYGGSSYNEQFF